Listed below are T cell receptor beta chains from one sample, sequenced in a study of shared clonotypes between healthy human individuals. Repertoires were generated with immunoSEQ multiplex PCR, while TCRdb's copy carries only in-frame clones and drops some. This table holds around 700,000 clones, about two thirds found once. The sequencing sample was made of memory CD4+ T cells sorted from blood. These receptors originate from a woman aged 25 to 39 in good health. CDR3s include the opening cysteine and the closing phenylalanine or tryptophan. A D gene is named only where the DNA matches it firmly. Expanded clones get a size class; other rows say once, few or many, or leave the size out.

clone_size | j_call | v_call | d_call | cdr3_nt | cdr3_aa
- | TRBJ1-3 | TRBV5-1 | TRBD1 | TGCGCCAGCAGCTTGGGGCCAGGAGGGACAGGCTCTGGAAACACCATATATTTT | CASSLGPGGTGSGNTIYF
- | TRBJ1-1 | TRBV5-1 | - | TGCGCCAGCAGCTTGGTTCGAGGGATGAACACTGAAGCTTTCTTT | CASSLVRGMNTEAFF
- | TRBJ2-1 | TRBV30 | - | TGTGCCTGGAGTCTTAGCGGACGGAATGAGCAGTTCTTC | CAWSLSGRNEQFF
few | TRBJ2-7 | TRBV28 | TRBD1 | TGTGCCAGCAGCAGAACAGGGGGCCCTATCCTAGAAGAGCAGTACTTC | CASSRTGGPILEEQYF
- | TRBJ1-3 | TRBV5-4 | - | TGTGCCAGCAGCTTGGAACCGCTCTCTGGAAACACCATATATTTT | CASSLEPLSGNTIYF
few | TRBJ2-3 | TRBV7-2 | - | TGTGCCAGCAGCTCGGACTACCTAAGCACAGATACGCAGTATTTT | CASSSDYLSTDTQYF
- | TRBJ1-2 | TRBV15 | TRBD1 | TGTGCCACCAGCAGAGAGAGACAGGGAAGGATTTACTATGGCTACACCTTC | CATSRERQGRIYYGYTF
few | TRBJ2-1 | TRBV11-1 | - | TGTGCCAGCAGCTTAGCGTGGAGCGGTGAGCAGTTCTTC | CASSLAWSGEQFF
- | TRBJ1-1 | TRBV6-1 | - | TGTGCCAGCAGTGAGAGGAGGAACACTGAAGCTTTCTTT | CASSERRNTEAFF
- | TRBJ1-1 | TRBV19 | - | TGTGCCAGTAGTGCCAAGAACAGGGTCACTGAAGCTTTCTTT | CASSAKNRVTEAFF
few | TRBJ2-7 | TRBV7-9 | - | TGTGCCAGCAGCTTCACGGGCTACGAGCAGTACTTC | CASSFTGYEQYF
- | TRBJ1-2 | TRBV5-1 | - | TGCGCCAGCAGCTTGGCCTCGGGGGTCGATGGCTACACCTTC | CASSLASGVDGYTF
- | TRBJ1-2 | TRBV27 | - | TGTGCCAGCAGTTATCGGGGTGAGGGGGATGGCTACACCTTC | CASSYRGEGDGYTF
- | TRBJ2-5 | TRBV19 | TRBD2 | TGTGCCAGTAGGGGACTAGCGGGAGGCGAGACCCAGTACTTC | CASRGLAGGETQYF
- | TRBJ2-1 | TRBV10-3 | - | TGTGCCATCAGTGAGAGGAGGGCTGAGCAGTTCTTC | CAISERRAEQFF